Below, one T cell receptor (beta chain) is given with its context. There is no known antigen for this receptor. One base away there is no much larger clone; base qualities are not given. The germline V gene supplies CDR1 MGHDK and CDR2 SYGVNS. The junction carries 13 bases between V and J, which are trimmed by 6 bases and 7 bases respectively. Including the terminal cysteine and phenylalanine, the CDR3 comprises 13 residues. Only the CDR3 part of the read is kept: 39 bases, read in frame from the first base. High-throughput TCR beta sequencing profiled peripheral blood CD8+ and CD4+ T cells from healthy donors, Susac syndrome patients and multiple sclerosis patients. Healthy donors were age- and sex-matched controls. Bulk CD8+ and CD4+ T cells were purified magnetically by negative isolation, whereas CD8+ TEMRA cells were enriched by FACS. Blood was collected in EDTA tubes and processed within 24 hours, with PBMCs isolated through density gradient centrifugation. PBMCs intended for TCR sequencing were cryopreserved in liquid nitrogen and were subsequently thawed in a 37 degrees C water bath. Purity of sorted or isolated CD4+, CD8+ and CD8+ TEMRA cells was at least 90%.

The data are from a study of CD8 T cells in Susac syndrome (dated by TCRdb to about 2019). Regarding the study in general: Whether CD8+ T cell activation and differentiation in Susac syndrome was antigen driven was tested using repertoire sequencing. General study outcomes and caveats: The number of individuals in the TCR sequencing and HLA analysis was acknowledged as relatively small.

RNA was extracted using the RNeasy kit, and about 0.5 to 1 microgram was reverse transcribed with random hexamers. The immunoSEQ multiplex PCR assay, covering 54 Vbeta and 13 Jbeta segments, was used to amplify TCR beta CDR3 regions. PCR amplification bias was corrected by using a synthetic template baseline for primer optimization and computational correction. The study's own analysis went as follows. Only productive sequences were kept, with reads annotated to V, D and J genes according to IMGT and analyzed in immunoSEQ Analyzer. Clonality was computed as one minus Shannon entropy normalized by log2 of the number of productive unique sequences. For each patient and control, public and private clones were evaluated within the 100 most prevalent clones. Clones were defined as Susac-specific if absent from the healthy and MS cohorts, from around 1,000 published viral clones and from other ImmuneACCESS disease sequences. Using fastp trimming at Q25 and MiXCR clonotype assembly, TCRdb reanalyzed the public sequencing data and kept in-frame beta chains. Identical CDR3 protein sequences are pooled into one entry, listed with their most common genes and DNA. The V and J calls come from TCRdb's annotation, not from the publication. The sample includes about 200,000 distinct CDR3 sequences, with 85% to 95% observed a single time. Approximately 0.1% of the sample comes from the top ten.

Material for sequencing was CD4+ T cells from PBMCs. Recombination linked TRBV25-1 to TRBJ2-1, with the D segment identity uncertain. This TCR was sampled from a human donor in good health. The CDR3 corresponds to CASSLTIGNEQFF. The sequenced DNA is TGTGCCAGCAGCCTGACAATAGGGAATGAGCAGTTCTTC.